What follows are 21 T cell receptor beta chains derived from one specimen sequenced in a study of T-cell memory formation after mild COVID-19. TCRdb reprocessed the 5' RACE reads with MiXCR, giving one entry per CDR3 protein. Found here are approximately 300,000 distinct CDR3 sequences, over 7% of them singletons; the top ten hold about 20%. What was sequenced was PBMCs or a T cell subset sorted from them (not recorded which). Receptors originate from a man in his late teens or twenties who had mild COVID-19 (a few samples of this study predate the infection). Cell type and time point are not known.

DNA for the CDR3: TGTGCCACTACATCGGGGGATACGCAGTATTTT. It is translated as CATTSGDTQYF. The chain recombines TRBV6-5 with TRBJ2-3; D may be TRBD2 (5 bases). The germline V and J ends were trimmed by 10 bases and 6 bases, with 11 bases remaining between them. The length of the CDR3 is 11 residues. Germline CDR1 and CDR2: MNHEY and SVGAGI.

CDR3 residues: CASSHQGQGADEQFF. CDR3 DNA sequence: TGTGCCAGCAGCCACCAGGGACAGGGCGCAGATGAGCAGTTCTTC. The chain has TRBV3-1 and TRBJ2-1; 9 bases agree with TRBD1. Per the germline V gene, CDR1 is LGHDT and CDR2 is YNNKEL (reference sequence). V gave up 3 bases and J gave up 8 bases; unmatched junction bases: 8. The CDR3 runs 15 residues.

The chain uses TRBV5-1 and TRBJ2-7, with a possible D match to TRBD2 (6 bases). Germline V CDR1 and CDR2: SGHRS, YFSETQ. Trimming removed 1 base from V and 3 bases from J, with 26 bases in between. The CDR3 consists of 19 residues. This CDR3 reads CASSLTRESQTSPHYEQYV. The CDR3 region has the DNA TGCGCCAGCAGCTTGACCCGGGAGTCACAGACATCCCCCCACTACGAGCAGTACGTC.

The chain has TRBV6-2 or TRBV6-3 and TRBJ2-1, with a possible D match to TRBD2 (7 bases). The CDR3 is 21 residues long. Germline CDR1 reads MNHEY; CDR2 reads SVGEGT. V dropped 2 bases and J dropped 4 bases, with 30 bases sitting between them. CDR3 DNA sequence: TGTGCCAGCAGTTACGGTAGGCGGGGGCTAAAAAGGGAAGTGGATTACAATGAGCAGTTCTTC. It specifies CASSYGRRGLKREVDYNEQFF.

This clonotype was recorded many times. V is TRBV6-6 and J is TRBJ2-3; D call uncertain. Trimming removed 2 bases at V and 2 bases at J, with 11 bases between. CDR1 is MNHNY, CDR2 SVGAGI, per germline (reference sequence). This CDR3 has 15 amino acids. The chain's CDR3 is CASSYGRLYTDTQYF. In DNA form, the CDR3 reads TGTGCCAGCAGTTACGGTCGACTCTACACAGATACGCAGTATTTT.

In this sample, this clonotype turned up many times. The rearrangement links TRBV12-3 or TRBV12-4 to TRBJ1-1; D remains ambiguous. The CDR3 length is 11 residues. Trimming cost V 7 bases and J 6 bases, with 9 bases left between them. The CDR3 sequence is CASTFGSEAFF. Written as DNA, the CDR3 is TGTGCCAGCACTTTCGGATCTGAAGCTTTCTTT.

The genes are TRBV7-6 and TRBJ2-3, with a tentative D call TRBD2 (5 bases). Trimming shortened V by 5 bases and J by 4 bases, and 19 bases separated the two germline ends. Germline CDR1 and CDR2: SGHVS and FNYEAQ. The CDR3 runs to 16 residues. CDR3 bases: TGTGCCAGCAGCCCCCTAGCCTCGGGTTACCCAGATACGCAGTATTTT. Protein sequence: CASSPLASGYPDTQYF.

The V gene is TRBV6-2 or TRBV6-3, the J gene TRBJ1-5; tentative D call: TRBD1 (5 bases). In germline, CDR1 is MNHEY, CDR2 SVGEGT. V lost 8 bases to trimming and J lost 6 bases, with 17 bases between them. The CDR3 has 14 amino acids. The CDR3 sequence: CASGGLGEGQPQHF. In DNA form, the CDR3 reads TGTGCCAGCGGCGGTTTAGGGGAGGGTCAGCCCCAGCATTTT.

The CDR3 region is CASSYGFWATNEKLFF. CDR3 bases: TGTGCCAGCTCCTACGGGTTTTGGGCAACTAATGAAAAACTGTTTTTT. The chain has TRBV6-5 and TRBJ1-4; the D is unclear. Germline CDR1 is MNHEY and CDR2 is SVGAGI. The CDR3 covers 16 residues. V dropped 8 bases and J dropped 0 bases, with 16 bases sitting between them.

V usage is TRBV18 and J usage is TRBJ2-7; a possible D gene is TRBD1 (6 bases). V was pared by 3 bases and J by 7 bases, with 19 bases between. This CDR3 spans 15 amino acids. Germline CDR1 is KGHSH and CDR2 is LQKENI. As DNA, the CDR3 is TGTGCCAGCTCACCCCCCCCAGGGGTATTTCGGGAGCAGTACTTC. Protein sequence: CASSPPPGVFREQYF. Filled out from reference TRBV18 and TRBJ2-7, the complete variable domain reads NAGVMQNPRHLVRRRGQEARLRCSPMKGHSHVYWYRQLPEEGLKFMVYLQKENIIDESGMPKERFSAEFPKEGPSILRIQQVVRGDSAAYFCASSPPPGVFREQYFGPGTRLTVT.

The V gene is TRBV6-5, the J gene TRBJ2-1, with D possibly being TRBD2 (5 bases). Trimming left V 6 bases short and J 3 bases short, with 18 bases between. Germline V gene data show CDR1 as MNHEY and CDR2 as SVGAGI. The CDR3 has 16 amino acids. CDR3 DNA: TGTGCCAGCAGCCCCCTAGCTGGGGTTGGCTACAATGAGCAGTTCTTC. This sequence encodes CASSPLAGVGYNEQFF.

This clonotype was found a few times. This chain links TRBV28 with TRBJ1-3; D not resolved. Germline assignment: CDR1 MDHEN and CDR2 SYDVKM. The CDR3 is made up of 11 amino acids. Trimming removed 7 bases from V and 0 bases from J, with 1 base in between. The CDR3 DNA reads TGTGCCAGCATCTCTGGAAACACCATATATTTT. It translates to CASISGNTIYF.

This clonotype was counted a few times. V is TRBV6-6 and J is TRBJ2-3; D is unclear. Germline CDR1 reads MNHNY; CDR2 reads SVGAGI (reference sequence). Deletions cut 3 bases from V and 0 bases from J, with 7 bases between. The CDR3 is 14 residues long. CDR3 bases: TGTGCCAGCAGTTATACCGGGAGCACAGATACGCAGTATTTT. It codes for CASSYTGSTDTQYF.

The gene calls are TRBV27 and TRBJ2-7, with D hard to call. Looked up from germline, CDR1 is MNHEY and CDR2 is SMNVEV (reference sequence). The CDR3 covers 12 residues. Trimming removed 5 bases from V and 4 bases from J, with 9 bases in between. This CDR3 is CASSHGPYEQYF. CDR3 sequence (DNA): TGTGCCAGCAGTCACGGCCCTTACGAGCAGTACTTC.

J is TRBJ1-1 and V is TRBV5-1; D is unclear. Trimming shortened V by 1 base and J by 0 bases, and 4 bases separated the two germline ends. The CDR3 consists of 13 residues. Germline V gene lookup returns CDR1 SGHRS and CDR2 YFSETQ. The CDR3 sequence: CASSLYVNTEAFF. For the CDR3, the DNA is TGCGCCAGCAGCTTGTATGTGAACACTGAAGCTTTCTTT.

This clonotype was found a few times. The chain has TRBV6-5 and TRBJ2-5; D not certain. This CDR3 is built from 14 residues. V gave up 5 bases and J gave up 5 bases, with 15 bases separating them. Germline V gene lookup returns CDR1 MNHEY and CDR2 SVGAGI. Here the CDR3 reads CASSNGRVRETQYF. DNA of the CDR3: TGTGCCAGCAGTAACGGACGGGTTAGGGAGACCCAGTACTTC.

V and J are TRBV6-2 or TRBV6-3 and TRBJ1-2, with a weak D call TRBD1 (6 bases). The CDR3 spans 14 residues. V lost 5 bases, J lost 4 bases, and 14 bases lay in between. From germline, CDR1 is MNHEY and CDR2 SVGEGT. CDR3 protein: CASSPRWGAYGYTF. The CDR3 DNA follows: TGTGCCAGCAGTCCGCGGTGGGGGGCCTATGGCTACACCTTC.

This clonotype came up a few times. The chain recombines TRBV7-3 with TRBJ1-2; D remains unclear. Per the germline V gene, CDR1 is SGHTA and CDR2 is FQGTGA. CDR3 size: 13 residues. Trimming stripped 1 base from V and 4 bases from J, with 7 bases between. The CDR3 sequence is CASSLKAFYGYTF. The CDR3 bases are TGTGCCAGCAGCTTAAAGGCCTTCTATGGCTACACCTTC.

J is TRBJ2-3 and V is TRBV13; tentative D call: TRBD2 (6 bases). Germline loops: CDR1 PRHDT, CDR2 FYEKMQ (reference sequence). Trimming took 5 bases from V and 0 from J, leaving 15 bases between them. The CDR3 runs to 16 residues. The CDR3 here is CASSTQTRDSTDTQYF. In DNA form, the CDR3 reads TGTGCCAGCAGCACCCAGACTAGGGACAGCACAGATACGCAGTATTTT.

There are a few counts of this clonotype. The V gene is TRBV18, the J gene TRBJ2-5; possible D gene TRBD1, 5 bases. The CDR3 loop spans 14 amino acids. Trimming stripped 0 bases from V and 4 bases from J, with 9 bases between. The germline CDR1 and CDR2 sequences are KGHSH and LQKENI. The CDR3 region has the DNA TGTGCCAGCTCACCACCGGCAGGGCGAGAGACCCAGTACTTC. Its protein is CASSPPAGRETQYF. Full variable domain (rest looked up from reference TRBV18 and TRBJ2-5): NAGVMQNPRHLVRRRGQEARLRCSPMKGHSHVYWYRQLPEEGLKFMVYLQKENIIDESGMPKERFSAEFPKEGPSILRIQQVVRGDSAAYFCASSPPAGRETQYFGPGTRLLVL.

This clonotype came up a few times. The chain employs TRBV2 and TRBJ2-7, with D perhaps TRBD2 (6 bases). V lost 6 bases and J lost 11, with 17 bases in between. There are 12 residues in the CDR3. Germline CDR1 and CDR2: SNHLY and FYNNEI. The CDR3 DNA reads TGTGCCAGCAGGGGGCGGGGTGAGCGAGAGTACTTC. Translating gives CASRGRGEREYF.